These 11 T cell receptor beta chains were all obtained from the same sample, sequenced in a study of identical twins. A single record per CDR3 protein comes from TCRdb applying MiXCR to the 5' RACE reads. This sample has 690,000 or so distinct CDR3 sequences, with about 9.4% found just once. These data were also reused for a study on yellow fever vaccine responses in identical twins.

The material sequenced was PBMCs. These receptors came from a woman aged 18-30 years in good health.

The chain has TRBV9 and TRBJ2-3; 10 bases fit TRBD1. V was clipped by 3 bases and J by 10 bases; unmatched bases: 5. Germline loops: CDR1 SGDLS, CDR2 YYNGEE. The CDR3 sequence is 13 residues long. The CDR3 DNA is TGTGCCAGCAGCGCGAGGGACAGGGGCCCGCAGTATTTT. It yields the protein CASSARDRGPQYF.

This clonotype appeared a few times. The chain carries TRBV6-5 and TRBJ1-1, with a tentative D call TRBD1 (5 bases). CDR3 length: 11 residues. Per the germline V gene, CDR1 is MNHEY and CDR2 is SVGAGI. V lost 10 bases and J lost 8, with 14 bases in between. CDR3 sequence (DNA): TGTGCCACTAACCGGGACTCCGAAGCTTTCTTT. This codes for CATNRDSEAFF.

The CDR3 protein is CAWSNALLAPFTEAFF. The DNA for the CDR3 is TGTGCCTGGAGTAACGCCCTTCTCGCACCCTTCACTGAAGCTTTCTTT. V usage is TRBV30 and J usage is TRBJ1-1; D uncertain. Germline V gene lookup returns CDR1 GTSNPN and CDR2 SVGIG (reference sequence). Trimming removed 2 bases at V and 4 bases at J, with 20 bases between. This CDR3 has 16 amino acids.

V gene TRBV4-3 combines with J gene TRBJ2-7; perhaps TRBD2 as D (6 bases). This CDR3 is 17 amino acids long. CDR1 LGHNA and CDR2 YSLEER come from the germline V gene. V was shortened by 0 bases and J by 0 bases, with 15 bases between the two germline ends. CDR3 sequence: CASSQEWGTLSSYEQYF. The CDR3 DNA reads as TGCGCCAGCAGCCAAGAGTGGGGGACTTTGAGCTCCTACGAGCAGTACTTC.

This clonotype occurred a few times. The gene calls are TRBV28 and TRBJ2-3; the match to TRBD2 covers 8 bases. Germline V CDR1 and CDR2: MDHEN, SYDVKM. The CDR3 has 16 amino acids. V was clipped by 6 bases and J by 0 bases; unmatched bases: 8. This CDR3 is CASSSHSSGSTDTQYF. For the CDR3, the DNA is TGTGCCAGCAGCTCCCACTCTAGCGGGAGCACAGATACGCAGTATTTT.

The table lists this clonotype with many counts. The gene calls are TRBV5-1 and TRBJ2-7; D not resolved. V lost 1 base to trimming and J lost 1 base, with 9 bases between them. This CDR3 comprises 14 residues. Germline V gene sequence: CDR1 SGHRS, CDR2 YFSETQ. The CDR3 loop reads CASSLTTSSYEQYF. CDR3 in DNA: TGCGCCAGCAGCTTGACAACCTCTTCCTACGAGCAGTACTTC.

The sample holds many counts of this clonotype. The chain recombines TRBV10-3 with TRBJ2-1; TRBD2 matches 9 bases. The CDR3 is 15 residues long. Germline-derived CDR1 and CDR2 are ENHRY and SYGVKD. The V and J ends lost 6 bases and 7 bases, in that order; junction bases with no gene match: 10. CDR3 coding DNA: TGTGCCATCAGGCCGGGACTAGCCCAATCGAATGAGCAGTTCTTC. Translation gives CAIRPGLAQSNEQFF.

The chain uses TRBV4-3 and TRBJ2-7; D is ambiguous. CDR1 and CDR2 from the germline V gene are LGHNA and YSLEER. The CDR3 runs 15 residues. V was trimmed by 0 bases and J by 4 bases, leaving 13 bases between them. The CDR3 sequence: CASSQDVETRYEQYF. The DNA for the CDR3 is TGCGCCAGCAGCCAAGACGTCGAGACGCGGTACGAGCAGTACTTC.

The J gene is TRBJ2-2, the V gene TRBV6-4; no firm D call. The germline V gene encodes CDR1 MRHNA and CDR2 SNTAGT. Trimming pared 8 bases from V and 5 bases from J, leaving 9 bases between. The CDR3 extends over 12 amino acids. The CDR3 DNA is TGTGCCAGCCCGAGAGAAACCGGGGAGCTGTTTTTT. It translates to CASPRETGELFF.

A few counts support this clonotype. This chain uses TRBV7-9 with TRBJ1-1; D gene uncertain. CDR1 and CDR2 from the germline V gene are SEHNR and FQNEAQ (reference sequence). The CDR3 length is 12 residues. The ends were cut back, 4 bases at V and 4 bases at J, with 7 bases in the middle. Written as DNA, the CDR3 is TGTGCCAGCAGCTGGGCCGGCACTGAAGCTTTCTTT. Residues: CASSWAGTEAFF.

This clonotype showed up many times. The chain couples TRBV5-1 to TRBJ2-3; 7 bases align to TRBD1. Germline CDR1 is SGHRS and CDR2 is YFSETQ. After removal of 3 bases from V and 5 bases from J, the junction contained 6 bases not matched to a gene. The CDR3 consists of 14 residues. CDR3 amino acids: CASSSEYRGDTQYF. The CDR3 DNA sequence: TGCGCCAGCAGCTCGGAGTACAGGGGAGATACGCAGTATTTT.